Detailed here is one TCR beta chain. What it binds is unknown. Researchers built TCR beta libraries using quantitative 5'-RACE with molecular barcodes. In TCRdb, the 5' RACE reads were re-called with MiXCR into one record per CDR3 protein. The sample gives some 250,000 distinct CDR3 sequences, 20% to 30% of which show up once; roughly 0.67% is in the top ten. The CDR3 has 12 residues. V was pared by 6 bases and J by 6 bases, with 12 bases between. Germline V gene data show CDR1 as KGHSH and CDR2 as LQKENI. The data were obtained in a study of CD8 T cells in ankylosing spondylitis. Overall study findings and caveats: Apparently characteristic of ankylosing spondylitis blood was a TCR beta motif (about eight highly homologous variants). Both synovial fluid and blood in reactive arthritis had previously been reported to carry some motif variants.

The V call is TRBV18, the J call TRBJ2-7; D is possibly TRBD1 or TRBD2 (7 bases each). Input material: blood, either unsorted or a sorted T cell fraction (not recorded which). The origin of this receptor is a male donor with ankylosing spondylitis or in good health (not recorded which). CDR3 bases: TGTGCCAGCTCCCAGGGGGGGGGCGAGCAGTACTTC. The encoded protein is CASSQGGGEQYF. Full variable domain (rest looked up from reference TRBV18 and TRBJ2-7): NAGVMQNPRHLVRRRGQEARLRCSPMKGHSHVYWYRQLPEEGLKFMVYLQKENIIDESGMPKERFSAEFPKEGPSILRIQQVVRGDSAAYFCASSQGGGEQYFGPGTRLTVT.